This T cell receptor beta chain was captured in a study of CD8+ T cells in alopecia areata (dated by TCRdb to the late 2010s). Background on the whole study: Treated patients were enrolled in an open-label pilot trial of oral tofacitinib at 5 to 10 mg twice daily for moderate-to-severe alopecia areata. Scalp clonality was compared across normal scalp (n=4), patchy alopecia areata scalp (n=8), and alopecia totalis/universalis scalp (n=8). RNA came from the PAXgene miRNA kit for fixed scalp, the miRNeasy kit for PBMCs, and the RNeasy kit for mouse skin. High-throughput TCRbeta sequencing was used to examine T cell clonal expansion in alopecia areata in both the C3H/HeJ mouse model and human patients. Tofacitinib was administered for 6 to 18 months, and 6 months of follow-up off drug were then conducted to assess delayed response and recurrence. Disease severity in treated patients was measured with the SALT score, which quantifies the percentage of affected scalp surface area. Human TCRbeta sequencing covered scalp tissue and sorted CD4+ and CD8+ peripheral blood T cells from patchy and totalis/universalis alopecia areata patients and healthy controls. Biopsies were taken from tofacitinib-treated patients at baseline and at 4 and 24 weeks of treatment, and a later scalp biopsy was taken in several of the tofacitinib-treated patients. immunoSEQ multiplex PCR using 35 Vbeta forward primers and 13 Jbeta reverse primers was used to amplify TCRbeta CDR3 regions.

The CDR3 has 12 amino acids, counting the end cysteine and phenylalanine. The sequence is cut down to CDR3 DNA, 36 bases in frame from base 1. A distance of 7 bases separates the germline ends of V and J, which lose 4 bases and 2 bases respectively. Looking up the germline V gene yields CDR1 SGHRS and CDR2 YFSETQ. The time point label, read with the paper, signifies: roughly 26 weeks on oral tofacitinib. The meaning of the sample's treatment or condition label: oral pan-JAK inhibitor, 5-10 mg twice daily. From alopecia areata patients, peripheral blood was collected along with lesional scalp punch biopsies. PBMCs were isolated by density centrifugation and stained for CD3, CD4 and CD8, after which CD4+ and CD8+ T cells were sorted on a FACSAria. The library was produced with the immunoSEQ multiplex PCR assay. RNA was extracted from all samples and reverse transcribed into cDNA, which served as template for TCR sequencing. First-strand cDNA was synthesized using SuperScript III with a 2:1 mix of oligo-dT and random hexamers. A synthetic immune receptor repertoire was used to measure amplification bias, and any remaining bias was corrected computationally. For the original study's pipeline: Raw reads were preprocessed to remove errors, and CDR3 was defined according to IMGT conventions as the region from the conserved cysteine to phenylalanine. Clonality was calculated as 1 minus Shannon entropy normalized by log2 of the number of productive unique TCRs. Scalp TCRbeta sequences were cross-referenced with sorted blood CD4 and CD8 repertoires so that the CD4 or CD8 identity of scalp clones could be inferred. This is the immuneACCESS table as TCRdb keeps it, with only in-frame sequences that have V and J called. A part of the clones is gone; compared with another copy, unresolved V genes explain less than half, and the rest is unexplained. The V and J calls and the clone size are those of that table, but D and trimming were determined from the DNA. The sample table contains 90,000 to 130,000 clones; only one count was recorded for about 59% of them. The leading ten clones occupy more than 10% of the sample.

Results the study describes overall, beyond this receptor: Scalp TCR repertoire analysis is complicated because resident alphabeta T cells in normal human skin are also sequenced, whereas mouse skin is dominated by gammadelta T cells. During tofacitinib treatment, many expanded lesional clones remained in scalp and blood, and this persistence may partly explain relapse after treatment is stopped. TCR sequences shared between patients were less clear than in mice, possibly partly because of HLA diversity in the patient population. Scalp clonality and the number of expanded CD8+ clones among the top 100 scalp clones were significantly decreased by tofacitinib. Because the treated cohort was small and had only one nonresponder, larger studies are needed to examine links between baseline CD8+ expansion and response. Lesional scalp, especially in alopecia totalis/universalis, showed higher clonality and more expanded CD8+ clones than normal scalp, suggesting antigenic drive.

In regard to this clone: The clone's antigen remains unknown. No base quality values were provided; no much bigger clone lies one nucleotide off. Other nucleotide sequences in the sample specify the same CDR3.

Sequenced here: CD8+ T cells sorted from blood, sampled at week 24, from a patient treated with tofacitinib. The chain is made from TRBV5-1 and TRBJ2-7; no confident D gene assignment can be made. This sequence originates from a human donor with alopecia areata. The CDR3 sequence is CASSLGTYEQYF. In nucleotides, the sequence is TGCGCCAGCAGCCTCGGAACCTACGAGCAGTACTTC.